The rows below give T cell receptor beta chains drawn from one sample of a study of T cells in Graves' hyperthyroidism and ophthalmopathy. MiXCR, applied by TCRdb to the multiplex PCR reads, yields one record per CDR3 protein. Seen here are around 340,000 distinct CDR3 sequences, roughly 23% observed once, and the top ten hold around half. Sequenced material: blood. The source is a woman between 45 and 65 years old with Graves' hyperthyroidism. The CDR3 runs from the conserved cysteine through the conserved F or W. Each record gives: J gene, clone size, V gene, D gene, CDR3 DNA, CDR3 protein. A D gene is named only where the DNA matches it firmly. Where a row states a size, it is once, few, many or the class of an expanded clone; other rows omit it.

>TRBJ2-5|few|TRBV6-1|TRBD2
TGTGCCAGCAGGGGACTAGCTTCGGGGGAGACCCAGTACTTC
CASRGLASGETQYF
>TRBJ2-7|many|TRBV12-3/TRBV12-4|TRBD1
TGTGCCAGCAGGGCCCCGGGACAGGGTCGGTCCGAGCAGTACTTC
CASRAPGQGRSEQYF
>TRBJ2-1|NA|TRBV20-1|NA
TGCAGTGCTAGATTGGCGGGGCCACTCCGGAATGAGCAGTTCTTC
CSARLAGPLRNEQFF
>TRBJ1-1|many|TRBV5-6|NA
TGTGCCAGCAGCCCCCGGGCAAACACTGAAGCTTTCTTT
CASSPRANTEAFF
>TRBJ1-5|NA|TRBV5-6|NA
TGTGCCAGCAGCTTGGGGGCAGGGGCTCGCAATCAGCCCCAGCATTTT
CASSLGAGARNQPQHF
>TRBJ2-2|many|TRBV6-2/TRBV6-3|TRBD1
TGTGCCAGCAGACGCACAGGGGGCGGCGGGGAGCTGTTTTTT
CASRRTGGGGELFF
>TRBJ1-1|NA|TRBV2|NA
TGTGCCAGCAGCGTAGCTACGGGGAACACTGAAGCTTTCTTT
CASSVATGNTEAFF
>TRBJ1-2|NA|TRBV2|NA
TGTGCCAGCAGTGAAGTAGTAAGAGGAAAAAACTATGGCTACACCTTC
CASSEVVRGKNYGYTF
>TRBJ1-1|many|TRBV28|NA
TGTGCCATCTATTCGGCAGGGGCAAGGATGAACACTGAAGCTTTCTTT
CAIYSAGARMNTEAFF
>TRBJ2-1|many|TRBV5-1|TRBD2
TGCGCCAGCAGCCCCGGGACTATAAACAATGAGCAGTTCTTC
CASSPGTINNEQFF
>TRBJ1-1|many|TRBV7-8|NA
TGTGCCAGCAGCCCGGACAGATGGAAACAATGGAACACTGAAGCTTTCTTT
CASSPDRWKQWNTEAFF
>TRBJ2-5|NA|TRBV2|NA
TGTGCCAGCAGTGAAGGGGATTGGGAGACCCAGTACTTC
CASSEGDWETQYF
>TRBJ2-7|many|TRBV10-3|NA
TGTGCCATCAGGGAAAACAATGCCCCCAACTACGAGCAGTACTTC
CAIRENNAPNYEQYF
>TRBJ1-1|many|TRBV6-5|NA
TGTGCCAGCAGTTACCCAGGGGCTAGAAATGAAGCTTTCTTT
CASSYPGARNEAFF
>TRBJ2-3|NA|TRBV11-2|NA
TGTGCCAGCGCTACAGAAATAGCGAGTCAGTGGGATACGCAGTATTTT
CASATEIASQWDTQYF
>TRBJ2-1|few|TRBV5-1|TRBD2
TGCGCCAGCAGCTCGAGCGGGGGGGGAGATGAGCAGTTCTTC
CASSSSGGGDEQFF
>TRBJ1-6|few|TRBV5-8|NA
TGTGCCAGCAGCTGGGACTGGACGGGAAATTCACCCCTCCACTTT
CASSWDWTGNSPLHF
>TRBJ1-5|few|TRBV7-8|TRBD1
TGTGCCAGCAGCATTACAGGGGGTGGGGGTCAGCCCCAGCATTTT
CASSITGGGGQPQHF
>TRBJ2-1|NA|TRBV6-1|NA
TGTGCCAGCAGTCCCTCTCGGGGGGCGAGGAATGAGCAGTTCTTC
CASSPSRGARNEQFF
>TRBJ1-5|NA|TRBV6-4|TRBD1
TGTGCCAGCAGTGACTCTCATCTGCGGGGACAGTACTTTAGCAATCAGCCCCAGCATTTT
CASSDSHLRGQYFSNQPQHF
>TRBJ2-2|many|TRBV28|TRBD2
TGTGCCAGCAGACCTCTAGCGGGAGATCACACCGGGGAGCTGTTTTTT
CASRPLAGDHTGELFF
>TRBJ1-1|many|TRBV19|NA
TGTGCCAGTAAAACAGGCAAGAACACTGAAGCTTTCTTT
CASKTGKNTEAFF
>TRBJ2-5|NA|TRBV27|TRBD2
TGTGCCAGCAGTTTAAGGGCTAGCGGGACCGTAACGTCGTCCCAGTACTTC
CASSLRASGTVTSSQYF
>TRBJ1-2|many|TRBV28|TRBD1
TGTGCCAGCCAGCCAGGGGGGCGTACCCCAAACTATGGCTACACCTTC
CASQPGGRTPNYGYTF
>TRBJ2-1|many|TRBV5-5|NA
TGTGCCAGCAGCTTGTCTCAGTACAATGAGCAGTTCTTC
CASSLSQYNEQFF
>TRBJ1-5|NA|TRBV6-5|NA
TGTGCCAGCAGTTACGGGGTTTCGGGTCAGCCCCAGCATTTT
CASSYGVSGQPQHF
>TRBJ2-1|many|TRBV24-1|TRBD2
TGTGCCACGGTGGGGCCGAGCGGGGGGGCTGGTGAGCAGTTCTTC
CATVGPSGGAGEQFF
>TRBJ1-5|many|TRBV5-8|NA
TGTGCCAGCAGCTTGTATGGGGTCCAGGGGAATCAGCCCCAGCATTTT
CASSLYGVQGNQPQHF